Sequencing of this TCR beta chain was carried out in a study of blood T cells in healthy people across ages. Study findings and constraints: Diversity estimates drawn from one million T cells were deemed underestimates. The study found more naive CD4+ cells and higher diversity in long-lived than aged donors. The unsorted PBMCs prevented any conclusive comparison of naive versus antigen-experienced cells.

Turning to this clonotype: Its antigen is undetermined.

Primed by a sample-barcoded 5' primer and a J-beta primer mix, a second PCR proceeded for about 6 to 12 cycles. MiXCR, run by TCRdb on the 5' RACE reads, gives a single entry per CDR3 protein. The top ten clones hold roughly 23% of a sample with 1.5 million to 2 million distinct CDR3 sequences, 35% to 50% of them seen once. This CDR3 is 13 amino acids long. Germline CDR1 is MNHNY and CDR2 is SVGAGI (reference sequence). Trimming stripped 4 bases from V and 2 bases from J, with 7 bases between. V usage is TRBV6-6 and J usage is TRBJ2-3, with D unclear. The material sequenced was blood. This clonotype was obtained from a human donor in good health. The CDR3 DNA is TGTGCCAGCAGTTTGCAACACACAGATACGCAGTATTTT. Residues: CASSLQHTDTQYF.